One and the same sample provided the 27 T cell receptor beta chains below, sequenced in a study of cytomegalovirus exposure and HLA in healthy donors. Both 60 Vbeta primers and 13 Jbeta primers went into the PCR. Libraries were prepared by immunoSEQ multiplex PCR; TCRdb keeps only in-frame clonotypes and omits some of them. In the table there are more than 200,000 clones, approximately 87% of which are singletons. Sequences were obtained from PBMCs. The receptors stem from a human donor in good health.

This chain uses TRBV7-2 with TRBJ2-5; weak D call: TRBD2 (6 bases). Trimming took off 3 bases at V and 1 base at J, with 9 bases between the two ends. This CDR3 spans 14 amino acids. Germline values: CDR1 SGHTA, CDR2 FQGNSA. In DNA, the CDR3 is TGTGCCAGCAGCTTTAGCGGAGCCCAAGAGACCCAGTACTTC. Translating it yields CASSFSGAQETQYF.

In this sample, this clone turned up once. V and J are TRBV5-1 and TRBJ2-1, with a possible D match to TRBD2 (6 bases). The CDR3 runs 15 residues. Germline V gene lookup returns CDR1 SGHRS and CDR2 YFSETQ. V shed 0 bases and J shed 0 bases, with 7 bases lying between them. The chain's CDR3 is CASSLDGSSYNEQFF. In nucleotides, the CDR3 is TGCGCCAGCAGCTTGGACGGGAGCTCCTACAATGAGCAGTTCTTC. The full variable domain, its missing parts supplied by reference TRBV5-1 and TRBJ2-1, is KAGVTQTPRYLIKTRGQQVTLSCSPISGHRSVSWYQQTPGQGLQFLFEYFSETQRNKGNFPGRFSGRQFSNSRSEMNVSTLELGDSALYLCASSLDGSSYNEQFFGPGTRLTVL.

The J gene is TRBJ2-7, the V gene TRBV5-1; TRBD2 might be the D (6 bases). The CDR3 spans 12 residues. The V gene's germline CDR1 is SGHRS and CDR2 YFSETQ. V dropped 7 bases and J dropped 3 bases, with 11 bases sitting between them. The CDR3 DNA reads TGCGCCAGCGCGGGGCAGGGCTACGAGCAGTACTTC. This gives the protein CASAGQGYEQYF.

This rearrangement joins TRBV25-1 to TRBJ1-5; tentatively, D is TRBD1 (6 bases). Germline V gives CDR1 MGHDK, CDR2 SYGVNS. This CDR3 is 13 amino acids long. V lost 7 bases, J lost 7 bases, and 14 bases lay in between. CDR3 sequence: CASIKRGMQPQHF. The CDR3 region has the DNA TGTGCCAGCATTAAGAGGGGGATGCAGCCCCAGCATTTT.

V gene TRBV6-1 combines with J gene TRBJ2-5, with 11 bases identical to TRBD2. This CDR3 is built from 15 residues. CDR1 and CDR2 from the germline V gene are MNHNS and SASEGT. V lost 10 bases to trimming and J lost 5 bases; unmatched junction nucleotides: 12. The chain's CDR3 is CATTLLAGGFETQYF. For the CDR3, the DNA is TGTGCCACTACGCTTCTAGCGGGAGGTTTCGAGACCCAGTACTTC.

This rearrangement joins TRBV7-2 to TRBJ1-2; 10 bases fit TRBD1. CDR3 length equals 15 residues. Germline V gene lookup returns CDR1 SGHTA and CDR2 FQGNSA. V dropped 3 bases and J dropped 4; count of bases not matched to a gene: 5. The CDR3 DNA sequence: TGTGCCAGCAGCTTCGACAGGGGGCAGGTCTATGGCTACACCTTC. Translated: CASSFDRGQVYGYTF.

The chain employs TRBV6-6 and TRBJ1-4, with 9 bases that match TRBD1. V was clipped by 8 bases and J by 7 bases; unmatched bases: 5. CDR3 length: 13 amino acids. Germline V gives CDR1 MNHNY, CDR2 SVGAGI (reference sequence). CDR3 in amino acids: CASGDRVTEKLFF. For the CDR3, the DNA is TGTGCCAGCGGGGACAGGGTAACTGAAAAACTGTTTTTT.

The chain's CDR3 is CANTRQGANEQFF. In DNA form, the CDR3 reads TGTGCCAATACCAGACAGGGGGCTAATGAGCAGTTCTTC. The V gene is TRBV2, the J gene TRBJ2-1; 10 bases fit TRBD1. The J segment lost 7 bases and the V segment lost 10 bases, leaving 7 bases of the junction unmatched. The CDR3 covers 13 residues. Germline V gene lookup returns CDR1 SNHLY and CDR2 FYNNEI.

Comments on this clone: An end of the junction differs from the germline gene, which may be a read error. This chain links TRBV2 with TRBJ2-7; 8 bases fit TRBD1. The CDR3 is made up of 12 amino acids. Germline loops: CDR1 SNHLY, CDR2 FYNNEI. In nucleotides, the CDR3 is TGTGCCAGCAGTGAAGCGCGACAGGGGAATTGGTTC. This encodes CASSEARQGNWF.

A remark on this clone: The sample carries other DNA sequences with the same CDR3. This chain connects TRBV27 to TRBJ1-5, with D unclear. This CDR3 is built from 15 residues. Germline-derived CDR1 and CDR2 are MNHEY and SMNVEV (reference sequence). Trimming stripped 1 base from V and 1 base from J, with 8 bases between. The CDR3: CASSLLGGSNQPQHF. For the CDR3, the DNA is TGTGCCAGCAGTTTATTGGGCGGGAGCAATCAGCCCCAGCATTTT.

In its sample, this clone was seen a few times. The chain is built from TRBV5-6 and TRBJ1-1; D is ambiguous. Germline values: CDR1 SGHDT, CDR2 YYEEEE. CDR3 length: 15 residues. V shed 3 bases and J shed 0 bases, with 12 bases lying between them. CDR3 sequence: CASSYLQNMNTEAFF. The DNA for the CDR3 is TGTGCCAGCAGCTACTTACAGAACATGAACACTGAAGCTTTCTTT.

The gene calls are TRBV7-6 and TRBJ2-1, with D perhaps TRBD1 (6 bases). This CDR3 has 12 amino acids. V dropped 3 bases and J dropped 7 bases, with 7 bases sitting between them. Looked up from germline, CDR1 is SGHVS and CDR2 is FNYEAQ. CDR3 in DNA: TGTGCCAGCAGCTTTGGGACAAATGAGCAGTTCTTC. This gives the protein CASSFGTNEQFF.

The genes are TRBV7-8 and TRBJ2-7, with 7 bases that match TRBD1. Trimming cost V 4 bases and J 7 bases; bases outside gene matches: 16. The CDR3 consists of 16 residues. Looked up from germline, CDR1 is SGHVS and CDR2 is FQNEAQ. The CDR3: CASSSHPTGRGLEQYF. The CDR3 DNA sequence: TGTGCCAGCAGCTCCCACCCGACAGGGCGAGGGCTGGAGCAGTACTTC.

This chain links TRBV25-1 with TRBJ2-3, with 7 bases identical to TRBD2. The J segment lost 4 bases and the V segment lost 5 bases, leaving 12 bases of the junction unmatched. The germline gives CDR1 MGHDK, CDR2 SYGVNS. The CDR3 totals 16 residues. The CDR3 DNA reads TGTGCCAGCAGTAAAGGGCGGGAGTTGGTTGCAGATACGCAGTATTTT. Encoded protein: CASSKGRELVADTQYF. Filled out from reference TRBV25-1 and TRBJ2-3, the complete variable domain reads EADIYQTPRYLVIGTGKKITLECSQTMGHDKMYWYQQDPGMELHLIHYSYGVNSTEKGDLSSESTVSRIRTEHFPLTLESARPSHTSQYLCASSKGRELVADTQYFGPGTRLTVL.

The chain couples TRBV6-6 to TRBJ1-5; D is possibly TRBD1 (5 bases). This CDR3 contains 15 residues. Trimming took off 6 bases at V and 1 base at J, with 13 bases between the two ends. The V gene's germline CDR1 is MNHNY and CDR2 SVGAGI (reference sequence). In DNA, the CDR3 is TGTGCCAGCAGCCACGGGGGGGGGAGCAATCAGCCCCAGCATTTT. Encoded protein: CASSHGGGSNQPQHF.

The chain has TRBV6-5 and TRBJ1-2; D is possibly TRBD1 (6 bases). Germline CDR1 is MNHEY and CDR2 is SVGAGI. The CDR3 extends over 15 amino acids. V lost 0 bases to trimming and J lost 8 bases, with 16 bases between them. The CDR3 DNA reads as TGTGCCAGCAGTTACTCGACAGGCCCCCAGGGGGGCTACACCTTC. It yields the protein CASSYSTGPQGGYTF.

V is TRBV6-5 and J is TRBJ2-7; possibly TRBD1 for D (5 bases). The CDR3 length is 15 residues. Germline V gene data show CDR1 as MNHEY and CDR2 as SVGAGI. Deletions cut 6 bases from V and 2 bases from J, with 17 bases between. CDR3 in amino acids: CASSQGKGRAYEQYF. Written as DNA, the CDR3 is TGTGCCAGCAGCCAGGGAAAGGGCAGGGCCTACGAGCAGTACTTC.

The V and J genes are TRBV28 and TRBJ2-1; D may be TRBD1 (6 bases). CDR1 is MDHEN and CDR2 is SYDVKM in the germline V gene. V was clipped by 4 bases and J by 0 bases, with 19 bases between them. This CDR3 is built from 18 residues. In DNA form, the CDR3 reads TGTGCCAGCAGTTCCCCTTGGTTTGGCAGGGGCTCCTACAATGAGCAGTTCTTC. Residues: CASSSPWFGRGSYNEQFF.

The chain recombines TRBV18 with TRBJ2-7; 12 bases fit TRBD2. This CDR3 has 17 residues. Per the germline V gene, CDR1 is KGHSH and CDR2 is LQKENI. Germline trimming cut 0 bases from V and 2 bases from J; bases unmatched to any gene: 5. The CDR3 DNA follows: TGTGCCAGCTCACCACCGTTAGGACTAGCGGGGACCTACGAGCAGTACTTC. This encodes CASSPPLGLAGTYEQYF.

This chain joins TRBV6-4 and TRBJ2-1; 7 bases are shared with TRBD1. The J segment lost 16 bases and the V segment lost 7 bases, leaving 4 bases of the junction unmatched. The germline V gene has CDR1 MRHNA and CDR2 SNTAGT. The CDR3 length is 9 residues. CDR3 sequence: CASNAGGFF. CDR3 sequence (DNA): TGTGCCAGCAATGCAGGGGGATTCTTC.

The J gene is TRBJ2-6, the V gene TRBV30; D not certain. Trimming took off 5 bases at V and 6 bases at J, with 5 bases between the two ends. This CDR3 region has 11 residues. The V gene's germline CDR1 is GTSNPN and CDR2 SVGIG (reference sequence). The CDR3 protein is CAWGVANVLTF. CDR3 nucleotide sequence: TGTGCCTGGGGAGTGGCCAACGTCCTGACTTTC.

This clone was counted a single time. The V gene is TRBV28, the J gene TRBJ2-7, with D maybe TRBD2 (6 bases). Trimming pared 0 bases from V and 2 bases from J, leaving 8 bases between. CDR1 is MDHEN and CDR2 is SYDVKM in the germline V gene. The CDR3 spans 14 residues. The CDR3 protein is CASSLWRETYEQYF. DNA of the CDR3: TGTGCCAGCAGTTTATGGCGGGAAACCTACGAGCAGTACTTC.

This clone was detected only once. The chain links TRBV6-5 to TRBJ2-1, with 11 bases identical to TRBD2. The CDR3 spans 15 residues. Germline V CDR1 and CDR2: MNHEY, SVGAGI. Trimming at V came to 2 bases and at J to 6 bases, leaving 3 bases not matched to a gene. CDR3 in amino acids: CASSYGTSGLNEQFF. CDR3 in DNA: TGTGCCAGCAGTTACGGGACTAGCGGACTCAATGAGCAGTTCTTC.

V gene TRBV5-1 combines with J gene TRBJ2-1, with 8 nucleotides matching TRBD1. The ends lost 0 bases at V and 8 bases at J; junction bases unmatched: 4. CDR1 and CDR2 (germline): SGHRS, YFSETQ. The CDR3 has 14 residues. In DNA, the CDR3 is TGCGCCAGCAGCTTGGGGACAGGGACGGATGAGCAGTTCTTC. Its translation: CASSLGTGTDEQFF.

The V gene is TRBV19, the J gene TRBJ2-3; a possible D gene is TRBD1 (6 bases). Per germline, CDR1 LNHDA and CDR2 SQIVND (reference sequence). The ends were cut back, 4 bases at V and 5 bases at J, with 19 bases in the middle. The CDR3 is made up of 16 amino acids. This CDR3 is CASSNRGGATLDTQYF. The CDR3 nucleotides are TGTGCCAGTAGTAACAGAGGGGGAGCGACCCTAGATACGCAGTATTTT. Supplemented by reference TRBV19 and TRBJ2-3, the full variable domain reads DGGITQSPKYLFRKEGQNVTLSCEQNLNHDAMYWYRQDPGQGLRLIYYSQIVNDFQKGDIAEGYSVSREKKESFPLTVTSAQKNPTAFYLCASSNRGGATLDTQYFGPGTRLTVL.

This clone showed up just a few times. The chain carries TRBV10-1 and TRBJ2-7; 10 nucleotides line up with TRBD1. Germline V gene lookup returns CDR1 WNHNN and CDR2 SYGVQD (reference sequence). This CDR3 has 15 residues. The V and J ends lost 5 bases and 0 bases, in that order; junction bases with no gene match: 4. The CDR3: CASSRTGGSSYEQYF. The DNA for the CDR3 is TGCGCCAGCAGTAGGACAGGGGGAAGCTCCTACGAGCAGTACTTC.

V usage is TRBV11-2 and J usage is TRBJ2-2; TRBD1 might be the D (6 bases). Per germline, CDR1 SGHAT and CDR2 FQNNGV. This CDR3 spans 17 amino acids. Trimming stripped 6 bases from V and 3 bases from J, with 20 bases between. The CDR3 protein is CASRFREQGAHTGELFF. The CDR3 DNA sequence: TGTGCCAGCAGATTTAGGGAACAGGGAGCACACACCGGGGAGCTGTTTTTT.